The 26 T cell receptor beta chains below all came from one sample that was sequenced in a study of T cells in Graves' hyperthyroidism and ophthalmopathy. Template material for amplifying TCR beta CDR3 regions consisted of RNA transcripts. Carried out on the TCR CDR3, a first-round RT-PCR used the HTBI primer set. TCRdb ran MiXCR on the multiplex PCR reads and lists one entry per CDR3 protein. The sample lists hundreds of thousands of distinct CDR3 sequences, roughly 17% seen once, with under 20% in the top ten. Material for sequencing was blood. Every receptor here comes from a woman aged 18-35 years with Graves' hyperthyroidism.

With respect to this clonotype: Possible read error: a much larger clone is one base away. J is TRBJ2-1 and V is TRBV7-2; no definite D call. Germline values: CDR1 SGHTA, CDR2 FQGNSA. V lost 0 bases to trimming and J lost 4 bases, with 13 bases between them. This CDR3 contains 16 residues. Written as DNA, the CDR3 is TGTACCAGCAGCTTAGCGTCTCGCGGACCTTACAATGAGCAGTTCTTC. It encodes CTSSLASRGPYNEQFF.

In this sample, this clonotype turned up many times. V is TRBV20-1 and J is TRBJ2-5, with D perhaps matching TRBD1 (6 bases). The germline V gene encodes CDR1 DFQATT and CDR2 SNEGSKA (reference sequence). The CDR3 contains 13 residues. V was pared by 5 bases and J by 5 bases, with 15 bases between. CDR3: CSAGQLFRETQYF. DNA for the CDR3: TGCAGTGCTGGACAGCTCTTCAGGGAGACCCAGTACTTC.

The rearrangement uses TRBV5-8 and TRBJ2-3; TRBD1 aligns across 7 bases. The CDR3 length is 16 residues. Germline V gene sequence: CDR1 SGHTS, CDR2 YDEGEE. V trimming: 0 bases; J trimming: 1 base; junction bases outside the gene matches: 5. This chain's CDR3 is CASSLGATGGTDTQYF. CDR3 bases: TGTGCCAGCAGCTTGGGGGCTACAGGGGGCACAGATACGCAGTATTTT.

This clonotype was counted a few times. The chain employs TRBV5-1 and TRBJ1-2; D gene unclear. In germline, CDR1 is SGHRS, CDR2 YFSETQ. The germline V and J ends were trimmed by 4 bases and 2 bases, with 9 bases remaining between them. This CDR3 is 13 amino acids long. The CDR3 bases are TGCGCCAGCAGCGCCCACAGAAACTATGGCTACACCTTC. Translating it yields CASSAHRNYGYTF.

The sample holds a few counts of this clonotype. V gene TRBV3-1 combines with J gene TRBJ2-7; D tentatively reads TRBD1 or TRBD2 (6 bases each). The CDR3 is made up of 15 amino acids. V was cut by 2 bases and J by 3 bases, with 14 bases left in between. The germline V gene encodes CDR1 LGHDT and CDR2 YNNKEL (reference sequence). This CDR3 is CASSQRSGAHYEQYF. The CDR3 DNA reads TGTGCCAGCAGCCAACGGTCGGGGGCCCACTACGAGCAGTACTTC.

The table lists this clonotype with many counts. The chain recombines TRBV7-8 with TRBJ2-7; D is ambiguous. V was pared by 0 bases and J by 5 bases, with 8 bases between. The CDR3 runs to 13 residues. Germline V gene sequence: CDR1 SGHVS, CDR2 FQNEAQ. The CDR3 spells CASSLARLNEQYF. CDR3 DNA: TGTGCCAGCAGCTTAGCGCGTCTGAACGAGCAGTACTTC.

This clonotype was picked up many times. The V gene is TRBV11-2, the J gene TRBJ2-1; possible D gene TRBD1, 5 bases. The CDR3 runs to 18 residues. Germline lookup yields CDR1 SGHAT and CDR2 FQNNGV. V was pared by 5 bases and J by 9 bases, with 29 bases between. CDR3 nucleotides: TGTGCCAGCAGCCAACTCCTGGGGCTACCAGACATCGGAAGTGAGCAGTTCTTC. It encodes CASSQLLGLPDIGSEQFF.

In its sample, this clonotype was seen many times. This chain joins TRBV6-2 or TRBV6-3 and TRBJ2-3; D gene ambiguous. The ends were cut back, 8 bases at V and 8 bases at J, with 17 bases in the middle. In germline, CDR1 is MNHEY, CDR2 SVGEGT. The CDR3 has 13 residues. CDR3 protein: CASQVGSVSTQYF. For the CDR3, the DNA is TGTGCCAGCCAGGTCGGGTCTGTGAGTACGCAGTATTTT.

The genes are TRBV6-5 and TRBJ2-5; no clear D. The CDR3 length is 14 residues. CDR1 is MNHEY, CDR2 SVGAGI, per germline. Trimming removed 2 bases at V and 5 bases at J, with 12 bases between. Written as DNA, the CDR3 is TGTGCCAGCAGTTACAACGTGGGCGCTGAGACCCAGTACTTC. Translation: CASSYNVGAETQYF.

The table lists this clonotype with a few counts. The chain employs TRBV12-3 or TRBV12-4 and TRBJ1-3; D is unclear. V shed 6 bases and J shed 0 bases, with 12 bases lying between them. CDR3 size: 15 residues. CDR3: CASSPGYPSGNTIYF. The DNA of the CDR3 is TGTGCCAGCAGCCCAGGATACCCCTCTGGAAACACCATATATTTT.

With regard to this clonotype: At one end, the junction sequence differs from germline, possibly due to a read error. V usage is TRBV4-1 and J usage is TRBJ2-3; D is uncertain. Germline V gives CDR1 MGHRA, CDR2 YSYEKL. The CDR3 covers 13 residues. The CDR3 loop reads CASSQDRPNTQYF. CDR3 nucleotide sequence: TGTGCCAGCAGCCAAGACCGGCCTAATACGCAGTATTTT.

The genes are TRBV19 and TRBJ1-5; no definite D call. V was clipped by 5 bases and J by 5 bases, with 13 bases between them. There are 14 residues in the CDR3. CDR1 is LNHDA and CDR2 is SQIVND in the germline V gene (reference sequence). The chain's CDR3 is CASSFGRNHQPQHF. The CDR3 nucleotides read TGTGCCAGTAGTTTTGGCCGGAATCATCAGCCCCAGCATTTT.

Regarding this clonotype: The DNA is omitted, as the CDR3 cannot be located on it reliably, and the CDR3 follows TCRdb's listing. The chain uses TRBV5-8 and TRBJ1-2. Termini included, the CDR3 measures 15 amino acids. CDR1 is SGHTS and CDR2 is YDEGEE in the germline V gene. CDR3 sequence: CASSFGPGLNYGYTF.

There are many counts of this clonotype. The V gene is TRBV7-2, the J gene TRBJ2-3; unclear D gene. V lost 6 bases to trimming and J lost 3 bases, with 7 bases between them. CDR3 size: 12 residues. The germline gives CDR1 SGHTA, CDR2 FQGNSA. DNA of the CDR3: TGTGCCAGCAGTCTTCTGACAGATACGCAGTATTTT. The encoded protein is CASSLLTDTQYF. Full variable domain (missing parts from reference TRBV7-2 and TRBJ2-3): GAGVSQSPSNKVTEKGKDVELRCDPISGHTALYWYRQSLGQGLEFLIYFQGNSAPDKSGLPSDRFSAERTGGSVSTLTIQRTQQEDSAVYLCASSLLTDTQYFGPGTRLTVL.

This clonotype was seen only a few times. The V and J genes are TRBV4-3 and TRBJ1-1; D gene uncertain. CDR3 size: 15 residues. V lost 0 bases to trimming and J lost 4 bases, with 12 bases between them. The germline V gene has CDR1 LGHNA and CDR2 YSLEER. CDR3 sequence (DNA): TGCGCCAGCAGCCAAGAGAGGGCAGAGATCACTGAAGCTTTCTTT. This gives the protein CASSQERAEITEAFF.

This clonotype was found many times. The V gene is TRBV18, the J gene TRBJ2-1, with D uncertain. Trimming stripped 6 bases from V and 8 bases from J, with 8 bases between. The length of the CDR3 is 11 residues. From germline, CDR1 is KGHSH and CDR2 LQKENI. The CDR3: CASSPMDEQFF. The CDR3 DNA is TGTGCCAGCTCCCCAATGGATGAGCAGTTCTTC.

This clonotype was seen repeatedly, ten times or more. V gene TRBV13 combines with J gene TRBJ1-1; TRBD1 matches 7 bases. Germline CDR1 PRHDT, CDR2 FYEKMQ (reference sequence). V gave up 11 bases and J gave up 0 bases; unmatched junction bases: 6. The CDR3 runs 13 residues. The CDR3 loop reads CAGGDSLNTEAFF. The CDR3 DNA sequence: TGTGCCGGAGGGGACAGCCTGAACACTGAAGCTTTCTTT.

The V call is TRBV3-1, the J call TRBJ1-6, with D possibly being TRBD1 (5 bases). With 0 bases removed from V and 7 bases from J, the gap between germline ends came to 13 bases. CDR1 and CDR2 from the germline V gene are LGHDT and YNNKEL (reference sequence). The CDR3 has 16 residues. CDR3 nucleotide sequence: TGTGCCAGCAGCCAAGATAGTGCAGGGAGCAATTCACCCCTCCACTTT. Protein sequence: CASSQDSAGSNSPLHF.

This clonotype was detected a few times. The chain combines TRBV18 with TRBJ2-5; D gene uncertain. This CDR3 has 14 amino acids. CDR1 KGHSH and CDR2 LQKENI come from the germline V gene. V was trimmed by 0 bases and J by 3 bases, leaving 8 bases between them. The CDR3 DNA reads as TGTGCCAGCTCACCACCTTGGGCGGAAGAGACCCAGTACTTC. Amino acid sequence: CASSPPWAEETQYF.

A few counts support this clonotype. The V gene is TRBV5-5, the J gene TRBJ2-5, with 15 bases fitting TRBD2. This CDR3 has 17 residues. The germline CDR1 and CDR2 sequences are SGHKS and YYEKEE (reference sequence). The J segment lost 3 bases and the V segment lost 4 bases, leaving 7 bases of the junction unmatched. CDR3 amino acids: CASSPGTSGGFEETQYF. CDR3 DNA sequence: TGTGCCAGCAGCCCCGGGACTAGCGGGGGGTTTGAAGAGACCCAGTACTTC.

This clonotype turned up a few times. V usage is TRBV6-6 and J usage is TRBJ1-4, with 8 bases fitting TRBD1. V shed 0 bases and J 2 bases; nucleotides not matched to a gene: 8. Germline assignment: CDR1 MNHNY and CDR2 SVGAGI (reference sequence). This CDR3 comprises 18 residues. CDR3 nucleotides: TGTGCCAGCAGTTACTCGAGGACAGGGCTCCCGACTAATGAAAAACTGTTTTTT. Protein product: CASSYSRTGLPTNEKLFF.

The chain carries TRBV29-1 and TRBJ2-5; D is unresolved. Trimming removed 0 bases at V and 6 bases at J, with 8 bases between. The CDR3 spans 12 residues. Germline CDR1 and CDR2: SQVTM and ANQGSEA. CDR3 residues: CSVEDGRKTQYF. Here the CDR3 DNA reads TGCAGCGTTGAAGATGGGCGGAAGACCCAGTACTTC.

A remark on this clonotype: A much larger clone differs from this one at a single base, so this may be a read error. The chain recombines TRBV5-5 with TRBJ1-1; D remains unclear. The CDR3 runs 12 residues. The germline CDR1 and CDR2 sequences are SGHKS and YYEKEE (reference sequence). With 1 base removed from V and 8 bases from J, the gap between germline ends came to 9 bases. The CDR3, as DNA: TGTGCCAGCAGCTTGATCGAGCGAGAAGCTTTCTTT. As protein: CASSLIEREAFF.

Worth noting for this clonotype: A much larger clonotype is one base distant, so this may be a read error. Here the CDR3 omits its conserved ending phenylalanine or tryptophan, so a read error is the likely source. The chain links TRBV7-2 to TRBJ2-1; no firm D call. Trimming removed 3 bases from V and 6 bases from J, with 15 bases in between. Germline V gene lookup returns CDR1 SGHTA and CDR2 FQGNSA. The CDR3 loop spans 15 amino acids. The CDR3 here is CASSFGLDPFNEQFL. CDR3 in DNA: TGTGCCAGCAGCTTTGGCCTAGACCCTTTCAATGAGCAGTTCCTC.

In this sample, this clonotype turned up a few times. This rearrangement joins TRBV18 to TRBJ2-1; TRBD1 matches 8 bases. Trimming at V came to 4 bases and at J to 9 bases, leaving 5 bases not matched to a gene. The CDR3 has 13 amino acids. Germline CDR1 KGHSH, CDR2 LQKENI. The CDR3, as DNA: TGTGCCAGCTCACGAGACAGGGGTGGTGAGCAGTTCTTC. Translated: CASSRDRGGEQFF. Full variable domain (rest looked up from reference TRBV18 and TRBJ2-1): NAGVMQNPRHLVRRRGQEARLRCSPMKGHSHVYWYRQLPEEGLKFMVYLQKENIIDESGMPKERFSAEFPKEGPSILRIQQVVRGDSAAYFCASSRDRGGEQFFGPGTRLTVL.

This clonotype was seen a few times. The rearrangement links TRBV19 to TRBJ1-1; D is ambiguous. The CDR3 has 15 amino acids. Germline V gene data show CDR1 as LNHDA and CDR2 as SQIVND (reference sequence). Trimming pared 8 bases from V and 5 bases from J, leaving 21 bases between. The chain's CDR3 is CASGRNTIWSTEAFF. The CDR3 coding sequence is TGTGCCAGTGGTCGTAACACTATATGGAGTACTGAAGCTTTCTTT.